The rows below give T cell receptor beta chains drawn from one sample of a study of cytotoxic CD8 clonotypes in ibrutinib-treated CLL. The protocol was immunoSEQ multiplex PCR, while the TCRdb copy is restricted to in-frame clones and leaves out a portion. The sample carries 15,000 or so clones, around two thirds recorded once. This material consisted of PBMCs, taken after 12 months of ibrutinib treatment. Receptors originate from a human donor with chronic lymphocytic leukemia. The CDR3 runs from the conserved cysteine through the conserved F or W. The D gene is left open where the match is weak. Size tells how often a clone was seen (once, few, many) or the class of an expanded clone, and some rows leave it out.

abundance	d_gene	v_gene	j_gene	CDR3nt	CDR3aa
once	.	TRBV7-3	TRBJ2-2	TGTGCCAGCAGCTTAACGTTGAGGGGGGATACCGGGGAGCTGTTTTTT	CASSLTLRGDTGELFF
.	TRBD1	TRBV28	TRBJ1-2	TGTGCCAGCAGTCCAGGGACAGCACATGGCTACACCTTC	CASSPGTAHGYTF
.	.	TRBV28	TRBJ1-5	TGTGCCAGCGCAAGCAATCAGCCCCAGCATTTT	CASASNQPQHF
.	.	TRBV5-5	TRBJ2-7	TGTGCCAGCAGCTTGGCCAGGGCCTACGAGCAGTACTTC	CASSLARAYEQYF
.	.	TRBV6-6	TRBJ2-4	TGTGCCAGCAGTTCCAGCCCCAAAAACATTCAGTACTTC	CASSSSPKNIQYF
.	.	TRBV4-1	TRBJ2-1	TGCGCCAGCAGCCAAGAACCCTTAGACAAGCAGCAGTTCTTC	CASSQEPLDKQQFF
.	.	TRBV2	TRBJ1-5	TGTGCCAGCAGTGAAAGGCCGGGAAATCAGCCCCAGCATTTT	CASSERPGNQPQHF
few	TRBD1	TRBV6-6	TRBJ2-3	TGTGCCAGCAGCCAGGGGGCAGATACGCAGTATTTT	CASSQGADTQYF
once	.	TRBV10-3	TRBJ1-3	TGTGCCATCAGTGCTCTAGGAAACACCATATATTTT	CAISALGNTIYF
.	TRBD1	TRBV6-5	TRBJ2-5	TGTGCCAGCAGTTACGGGGACAGGCAAGAGACCCAGTACTTC	CASSYGDRQETQYF
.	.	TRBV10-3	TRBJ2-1	TGTGCCATCAGTGGCGGACTTAACTCCTACAATGAGCAGTTCTTC	CAISGGLNSYNEQFF
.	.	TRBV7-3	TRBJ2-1	TGTGCCAGCAGCTTAAATTCCGACAATGAGCAGTTCTTC	CASSLNSDNEQFF
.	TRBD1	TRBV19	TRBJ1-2	TGTGCCAGTAGACCCACGGGACAGGAGGGGGGCTACACCTTC	CASRPTGQEGGYTF
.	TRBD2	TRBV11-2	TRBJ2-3	TGTGCCAGCAGCAGACAACTAGCGGACAGCACAGATACGCAGTATTTT	CASSRQLADSTDTQYF
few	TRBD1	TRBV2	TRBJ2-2	TGTGCCAGCTCCGGTAGGCCAGGGGGCGCCGTCACCGGGGAGCTGTTTTTT	CASSGRPGGAVTGELFF
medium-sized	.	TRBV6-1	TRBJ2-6	TGTGCCAGCAGGGAGTTCGACTCTGGGGCCAACGTCCTGACTTTC	CASREFDSGANVLTF
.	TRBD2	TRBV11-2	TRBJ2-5	TGTGCCAGCAGCTCGGGACTAGCGGGAGTTTCGGAGACCCAGTACTTC	CASSSGLAGVSETQYF
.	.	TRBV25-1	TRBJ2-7	TGTGCCAGCAGTGAATTCGGGTACGAGCAGTACTTC	CASSEFGYEQYF
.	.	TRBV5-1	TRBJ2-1	TGCGCCACCTCGATTTCTCCAACCTACAATGAGCAGTTCTTC	CATSISPTYNEQFF
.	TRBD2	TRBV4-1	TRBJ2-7	TGCGCCAGCAGCTTTTCCGCGGGGGTGACCTCCTACGAGCAGTACTTC	CASSFSAGVTSYEQYF
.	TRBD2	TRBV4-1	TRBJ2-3	TGCGCCAGCAGCCAAGTGGTGGGACTAGCGAGAAGCACAGATACGCAGTATTTT	CASSQVVGLARSTDTQYF
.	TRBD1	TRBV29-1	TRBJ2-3	TGCAGCGCCTCCCGGGACAGTGCGCAGTATTTT	CSASRDSAQYF
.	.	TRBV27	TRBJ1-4	TGTGCCAGCCGCCCCCACGACGCGGGACAACATGAAAAACTGTTTTTT	CASRPHDAGQHEKLFF
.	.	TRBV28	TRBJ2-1	TGTGCCAGCAGTGTGGTTGGGGCGACCGAGCAGTTCTTC	CASSVVGATEQFF
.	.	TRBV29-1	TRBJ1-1	TGCAGCGTTGATCCCCAGGGGCCCAACACTGAAGCTTTCTTT	CSVDPQGPNTEAFF
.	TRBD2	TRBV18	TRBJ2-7	TGTGCCAGCTCGGGAGGGCAAGCCGAGCAGTACTTC	CASSGGQAEQYF
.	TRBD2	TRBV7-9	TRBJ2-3	TGTGCCAGCAGCTCTCCCCCGGGCGGGAGGGCCGTCGTAGATACGCAGTATTTT	CASSSPPGGRAVVDTQYF
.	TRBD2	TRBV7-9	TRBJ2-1	TGTGCCAGCAGCCTCGGAGTGCTTCGACTAGCGGGGCGCTACAATGAGCAGTTCTTC	CASSLGVLRLAGRYNEQFF
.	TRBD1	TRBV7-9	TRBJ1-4	TGTGCCAGCAGCTCGGGACAGTCGAATGAAAAACTGTTTTTT	CASSSGQSNEKLFF
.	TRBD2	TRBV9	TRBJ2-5	TGTGCCAGCAGCGACGGACTAGCGGAAGAGACCCAGTACTTC	CASSDGLAEETQYF
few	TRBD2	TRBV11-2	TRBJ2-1	TGTGCCAGCAGTTTAGCGGGAGGGTACAGTGAGCAGTTCTTC	CASSLAGGYSEQFF
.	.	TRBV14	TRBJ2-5	TGTGCCAGCAGCCCCCTAGCGAACCGGTACCAAGAGACCCAGTACTTC	CASSPLANRYQETQYF
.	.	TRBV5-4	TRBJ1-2	TGTGCCAGCAGCTTGGCGGACCGGTATGGCTACACCTTC	CASSLADRYGYTF
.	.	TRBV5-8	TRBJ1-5	TGTGCCAGCAGCTTGTCGTGGGCGAGGGCCCAGCATTTT	CASSLSWARAQHF
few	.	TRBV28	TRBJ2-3	TGTGCCAGCAGTTCATCACAGGAACGGACAGATACGCAGTATTTT	CASSSSQERTDTQYF
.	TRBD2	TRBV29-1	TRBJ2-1	TGCAGCGTTGAAAGGTGGGAGGGTCTCGGTGAGCAGTTCTTC	CSVERWEGLGEQFF
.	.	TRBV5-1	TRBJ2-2	TGCGCCAGCAGCTTCCAAGTCGGGGCCAACACCGGGGAGCTGTTTTTT	CASSFQVGANTGELFF
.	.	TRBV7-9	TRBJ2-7	TGTGCCAGCAGTTCCGGACGGACGGGCTCCTACGAGCAGTACTTC	CASSSGRTGSYEQYF
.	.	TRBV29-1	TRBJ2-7	TGCAGCGTTACAAAGCCCCCAGATTCCTACGAGCAGTACTTC	CSVTKPPDSYEQYF
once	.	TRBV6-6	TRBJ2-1	TGTGCCACCTCATTCGGCATCACGAGTGAGCAGTTCTTC	CATSFGITSEQFF
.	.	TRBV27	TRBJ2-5	TGTGCCAGCAGTTTAGAGGGCCCCCAAGAGACCCAGTACTTC	CASSLEGPQETQYF
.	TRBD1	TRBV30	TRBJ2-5	TGTGCCTGGAGGGAGACAGGGGGTTCAGAGACCCAGTACTTC	CAWRETGGSETQYF
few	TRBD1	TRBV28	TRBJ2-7	TGTGCCAGCAGTACCCGGACAGGGGGAGGCCACGAGCAGTACTTC	CASSTRTGGGHEQYF
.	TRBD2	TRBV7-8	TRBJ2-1	TGTGCCAGCAGCTTAGCTAGCGGGAGGGTAAATGAGCAGTTCTTC	CASSLASGRVNEQFF
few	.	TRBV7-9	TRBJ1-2	TGTGCCAGCAGCTTATATGGCATCGGAGGGGGCTACACCTTC	CASSLYGIGGGYTF
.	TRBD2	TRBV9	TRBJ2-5	TGTGCCAGCAGCGTAGCGGGGGAGGGGATCCAAGAGACCCAGTACTTC	CASSVAGEGIQETQYF
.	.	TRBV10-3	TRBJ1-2	TGTGCCATCACCGGGGAGGGGCCTAACTATGGCTACACCTTC	CAITGEGPNYGYTF
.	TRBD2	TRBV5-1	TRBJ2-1	TGCGCCAGCAGCCAGGGGACTAGCGGGAGCGAGCAGTTCTTC	CASSQGTSGSEQFF
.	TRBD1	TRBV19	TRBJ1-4	TGTGCCAGTAAGGACAGGGAGGGGGAAAAACTGTTTTTT	CASKDREGEKLFF
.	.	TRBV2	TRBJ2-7	TGTGCCAGCATAGGTCGATCACCCGAGCAGTACTTC	CASIGRSPEQYF
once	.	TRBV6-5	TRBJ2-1	TGTGCCAGCAGTTACTCGAGGGGTTACTCCTACAATGAGCAGTTCTTC	CASSYSRGYSYNEQFF
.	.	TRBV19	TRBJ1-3	TGTGCCACTGGCGACAGTTCCAACTCTGGAAACACCATATATTTT	CATGDSSNSGNTIYF
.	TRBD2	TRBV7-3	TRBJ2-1	TGTGCCAGCAGCGTCACTAGCGGAGTCTACAATGAGCAGTTCTTC	CASSVTSGVYNEQFF
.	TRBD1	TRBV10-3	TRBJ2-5	TGTGCCTCCCGACAGGGGGCCCCCCAAGAGACCCAGTACTTC	CASRQGAPQETQYF
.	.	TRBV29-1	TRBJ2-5	TGCAGCGTTGGGGAAAACCAAGAGACCCAGTACTTC	CSVGENQETQYF